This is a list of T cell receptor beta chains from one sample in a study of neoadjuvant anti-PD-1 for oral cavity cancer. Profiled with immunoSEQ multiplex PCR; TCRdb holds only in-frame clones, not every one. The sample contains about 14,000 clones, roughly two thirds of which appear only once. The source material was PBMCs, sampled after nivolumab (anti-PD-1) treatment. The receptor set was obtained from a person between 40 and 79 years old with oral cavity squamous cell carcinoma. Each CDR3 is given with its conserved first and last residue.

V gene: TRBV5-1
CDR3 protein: CASSLNQGASTEAFF

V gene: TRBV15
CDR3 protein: CATSRAGHSTQETQYF

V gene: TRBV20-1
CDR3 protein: CSARLVEQYF

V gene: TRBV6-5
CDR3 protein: CASSLGALGNTIYF

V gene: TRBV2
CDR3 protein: CASTGSVEQYF

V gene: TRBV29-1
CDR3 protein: CSVPPTRGDGYTF

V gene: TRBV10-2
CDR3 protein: CAAEGDTAGANVLTF

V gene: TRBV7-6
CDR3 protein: CASSLGWVQETQYF

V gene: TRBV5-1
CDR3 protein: CASSPTGANYGYTF

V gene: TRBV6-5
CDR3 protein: CASSYVAGDNEQFF

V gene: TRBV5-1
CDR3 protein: CASSFGTSGGEQYF

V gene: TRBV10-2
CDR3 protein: CASSESGRIGYTF

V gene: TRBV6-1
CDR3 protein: CASRTSGSYEQYF

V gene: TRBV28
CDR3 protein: CASSPGIIPYEQYF

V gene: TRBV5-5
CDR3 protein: CASSLSGQVFNEQFF

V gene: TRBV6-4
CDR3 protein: CASSDGGNTGELFF

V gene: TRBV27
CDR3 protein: CASNGDTGELFF

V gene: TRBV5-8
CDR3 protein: CASSWGYQETQYF

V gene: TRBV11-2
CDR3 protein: CASSSRDRGTYEQYF

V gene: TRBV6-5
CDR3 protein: CASKGQTNEKLFF

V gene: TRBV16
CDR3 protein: CASSQDRGMGDIQYF

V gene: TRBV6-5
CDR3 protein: CASSDGGNQPQHF

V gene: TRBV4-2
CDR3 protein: CASSLKWLAGYEQFF

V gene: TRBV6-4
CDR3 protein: CASSKTGHQPQHF

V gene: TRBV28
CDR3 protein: CASSLILGEAFF

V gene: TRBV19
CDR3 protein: CASSPGRTSYEQYF

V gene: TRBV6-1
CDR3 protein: CASSPGALNIQYF

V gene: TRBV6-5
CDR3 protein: CASRDDSPGTGELFF

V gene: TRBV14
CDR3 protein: CASSHRDNYGYTF

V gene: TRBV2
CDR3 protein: CADLTGARGAFF

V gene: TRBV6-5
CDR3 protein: CASSYSGGFKNIQYF

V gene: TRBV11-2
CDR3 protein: CASSPRQGGSSYNEQFF

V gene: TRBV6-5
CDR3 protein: CSAGTPTGELFF

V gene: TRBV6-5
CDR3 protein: CASSRGTGVTGELFF

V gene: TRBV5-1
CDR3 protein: CASSPLRTGYEQYF

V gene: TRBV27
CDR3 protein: CASSLSNVIGPGELFF

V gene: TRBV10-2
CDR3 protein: CASSPGPYSNQPQHF

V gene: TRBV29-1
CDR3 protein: CSVRTSGITYEQYF

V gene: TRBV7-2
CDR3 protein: CASSRYGGEAFF

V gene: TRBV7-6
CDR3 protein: CASSTGQINEQFF

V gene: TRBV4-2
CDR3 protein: CASSTGSGANQPQHF

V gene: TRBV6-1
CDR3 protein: CASRRTVSGSDEQYF

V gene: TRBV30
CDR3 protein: CAGKPGTGGWTEAFF

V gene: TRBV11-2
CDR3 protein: CASSLRATMNTEAFF

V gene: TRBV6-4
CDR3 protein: CASSEAPASTDTQYF

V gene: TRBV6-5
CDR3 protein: CATNVGQGANEAFF

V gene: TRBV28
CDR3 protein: CASRQGADTEAFF

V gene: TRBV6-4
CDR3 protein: CASSDSSGTSSFEQFF

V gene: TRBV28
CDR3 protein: CASRPPGAQGYTF

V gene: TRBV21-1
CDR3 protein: CASSKRVNRGGEQYF

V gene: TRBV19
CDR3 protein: CASRKPKDQPNLNTEAFF

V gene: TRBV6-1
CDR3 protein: CASSFGQGSSYEQYF

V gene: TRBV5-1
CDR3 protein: CASSLDAGGPGEQFF

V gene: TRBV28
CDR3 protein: CASLHAAGANVLTF

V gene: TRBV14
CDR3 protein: CASSRGGPNTGELFF

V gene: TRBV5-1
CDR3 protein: CASSLNALGQGADEQYF

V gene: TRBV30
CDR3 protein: CAWSRVAGNTIYF

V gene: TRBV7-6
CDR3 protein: CASSLGSWGTEQYF